This TCR beta chain was retrieved from a study of patients and donors after allogeneic stem cell transplantation. Each CDR3 protein gets one entry after TCRdb re-called the RT-PCR reads with MiXCR. In the table there are about 960,000 distinct CDR3 sequences, roughly 18% of which are singletons. Trimming took 5 bases from V and 4 from J; bases not matched to a gene: 6. This CDR3 has 15 residues. The germline gives CDR1 SGHAT, CDR2 FQNNGV. Sequenced: blood, either unsorted or a sorted T cell fraction (not recorded which). The receptor was derived from a human donor who was either an allogeneic HSCT recipient or a stem cell or donor lymphocyte infusion donor (not recorded which). It is not recorded whose cells these are; they may come from a transplant donor. This chain links TRBV11-2 with TRBJ2-2; 8 positions match TRBD1. The CDR3 here is CASSPRDRSTGELFF. The CDR3 DNA is TGTGCCAGCAGCCCAAGGGACAGGTCCACCGGGGAGCTGTTTTTT.